The present TCR beta chain was sequenced within a study of blood T cell repertoires in COVID-19 (dated by TCRdb to about 2020). For the wider study: The collaborator samples originated in the United States, Italy and Spain and spanned the acute and convalescent phases of COVID-19. Where HLA class I and class II types were available, the types were taken from metadata supplied by the sample provider, not from assay-based typing. The prospective study material was composed of cDNA or gDNA derived from T cells, B-cell-depleted T cells, or PBMCs. Samples were obtained from the ongoing ImmuneRACE study (first 160 participants) and from over a thousand subjects provided by 6 global collaborators. A de-identified subject ID, COVID-19 status, age in years and sex were almost always included in the sample metadata. Deeply sampled blood TCRbeta repertoires from subjects exposed to, actively infected with, or recovered from COVID-19 were included in the dataset. The repertoires were released in a freely available public database meant as a resource for research on the immune response to SARS-CoV-2. The paper's findings and limits, for the study overall: Clinical and demographic metadata were provided uncurated, with the amount varying by source and participant.

V is cut back by 4 bases and J by 2 bases, with 3 bases in the junction unmatched. The CDR3 has 14 amino acids, counting the end cysteine and phenylalanine. CDR3 DNA only is kept here, 42 bases in frame from base 1. Looking up the germline V gene yields CDR1 MDHEN and CDR2 SYDVKM. TCRbeta CDR3 regions were amplified from genomic DNA by means of the immunoSEQ Assay, a bias-controlled multiplex PCR. The original pipeline was this. The number of nucleated cells in each sample was estimated by amplification of reference gene primers within the assay. To quantify the absolute abundance of each unique TCRbeta CDR3 rearrangement, sequence reads were collapsed and filtered. For each sample, productive Simpson clonality was calculated by taking the square root of Simpson's diversity index across productive rearrangements. The source is immuneACCESS, and TCRdb retained only in-frame sequences with V and J called. Part of the clones is not carried over; for the studies checked, unresolved V genes explain less than half of this, and the remainder is unexplained. The V and J calls and clone size were taken over from that table, and D and trimming were inferred from the DNA. The sample table shows over 150,000 clones, and 60% to 80% are seen once. Around 2.7% of the sample is taken by the ten largest.

Details on this clone: Its antigen is still unknown. No base qualities exist here, and no much larger clone lies one base off it. Other DNA sequences in the sample encode the same CDR3.

Each collaborating institution followed its own protocols to collect whole blood in K2EDTA tubes. For TCRbeta analysis, collaborators shipped samples as frozen whole blood, isolated PBMCs, or DNA extracted from either of those sample types. Input material: peripheral blood. The sequence joins TRBV28 to TRBJ1-2; 8 bases in the middle match TRBD1. This clonotype was sampled from a man aged 70-80 years with acute or convalescent COVID-19. CDR3 region: CASSSGQGNYGYTF. The nucleotide sequence is TGTGCCAGCAGTTCTGGACAGGGCAACTATGGCTACACCTTC.